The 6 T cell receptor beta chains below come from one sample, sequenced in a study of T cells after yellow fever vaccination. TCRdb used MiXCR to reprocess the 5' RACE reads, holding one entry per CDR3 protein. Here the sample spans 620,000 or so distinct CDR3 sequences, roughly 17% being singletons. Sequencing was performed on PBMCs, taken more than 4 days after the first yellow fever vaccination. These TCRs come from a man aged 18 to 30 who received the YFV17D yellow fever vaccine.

Here the CDR3 DNA reads TGTGCCAACGGGGGAGCTTTCTTT. Translated: CANGGAFF. This chain joins TRBV6-1 and TRBJ1-1; weak D call: TRBD1 (5 bases). The CDR3 spans 8 residues. Germline V lookup: CDR1 MNHNS, CDR2 SASEGT. The V and J ends lost 10 bases and 10 bases respectively, with 7 bases between them.

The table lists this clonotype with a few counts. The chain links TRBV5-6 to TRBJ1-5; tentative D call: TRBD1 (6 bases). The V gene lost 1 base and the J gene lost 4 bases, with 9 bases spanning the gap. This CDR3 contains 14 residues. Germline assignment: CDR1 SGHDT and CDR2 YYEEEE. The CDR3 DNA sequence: TGTGCCAGCAGCTTGCCAGGGGTGAATCAGCCCCAGCATTTT. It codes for CASSLPGVNQPQHF.

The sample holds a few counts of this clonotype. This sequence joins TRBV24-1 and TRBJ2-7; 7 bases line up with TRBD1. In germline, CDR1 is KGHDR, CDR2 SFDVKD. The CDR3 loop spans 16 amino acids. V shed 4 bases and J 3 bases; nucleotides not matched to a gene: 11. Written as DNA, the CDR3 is TGTGCCACCAGTGAAGTGACAGGGCTCCTGTTCTACGAGCAGTACGTC. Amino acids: CATSEVTGLLFYEQYV.

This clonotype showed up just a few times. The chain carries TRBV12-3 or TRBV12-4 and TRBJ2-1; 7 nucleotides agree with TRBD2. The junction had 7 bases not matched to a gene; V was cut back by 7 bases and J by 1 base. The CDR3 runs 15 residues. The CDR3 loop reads CASTPPGRSYNEQFF. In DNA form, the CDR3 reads TGTGCCAGCACCCCCCCCGGGAGGTCCTACAATGAGCAGTTCTTC.

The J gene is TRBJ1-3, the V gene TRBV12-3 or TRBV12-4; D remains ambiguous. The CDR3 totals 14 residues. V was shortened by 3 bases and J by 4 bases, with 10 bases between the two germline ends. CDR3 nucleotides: TGTGCCAGCAGTTTCGAGACACCAGGAAACACCATATATTTT. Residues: CASSFETPGNTIYF.

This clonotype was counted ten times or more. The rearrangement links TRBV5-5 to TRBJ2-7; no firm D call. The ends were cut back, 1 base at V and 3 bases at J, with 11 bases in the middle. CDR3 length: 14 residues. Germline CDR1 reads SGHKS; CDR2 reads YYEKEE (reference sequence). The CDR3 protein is CASSLRQVDYEQYF. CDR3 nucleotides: TGTGCCAGCAGCTTGCGGCAGGTTGACTACGAGCAGTACTTC.